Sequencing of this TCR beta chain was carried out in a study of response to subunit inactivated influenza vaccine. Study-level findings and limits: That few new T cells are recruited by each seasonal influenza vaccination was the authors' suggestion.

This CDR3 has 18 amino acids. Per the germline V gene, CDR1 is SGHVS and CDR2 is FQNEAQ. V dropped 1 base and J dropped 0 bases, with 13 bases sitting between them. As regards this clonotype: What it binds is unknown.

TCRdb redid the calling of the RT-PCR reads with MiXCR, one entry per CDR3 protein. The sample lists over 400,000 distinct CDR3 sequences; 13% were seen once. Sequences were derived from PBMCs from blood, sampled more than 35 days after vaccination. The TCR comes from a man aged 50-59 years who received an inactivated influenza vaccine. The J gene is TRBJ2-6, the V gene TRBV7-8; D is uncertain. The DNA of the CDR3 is TGTGCCAGCAGCTTAGGTGTCAGTCCTTACTCTGGGGCCAACGTCCTGACTTTC. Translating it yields CASSLGVSPYSGANVLTF.